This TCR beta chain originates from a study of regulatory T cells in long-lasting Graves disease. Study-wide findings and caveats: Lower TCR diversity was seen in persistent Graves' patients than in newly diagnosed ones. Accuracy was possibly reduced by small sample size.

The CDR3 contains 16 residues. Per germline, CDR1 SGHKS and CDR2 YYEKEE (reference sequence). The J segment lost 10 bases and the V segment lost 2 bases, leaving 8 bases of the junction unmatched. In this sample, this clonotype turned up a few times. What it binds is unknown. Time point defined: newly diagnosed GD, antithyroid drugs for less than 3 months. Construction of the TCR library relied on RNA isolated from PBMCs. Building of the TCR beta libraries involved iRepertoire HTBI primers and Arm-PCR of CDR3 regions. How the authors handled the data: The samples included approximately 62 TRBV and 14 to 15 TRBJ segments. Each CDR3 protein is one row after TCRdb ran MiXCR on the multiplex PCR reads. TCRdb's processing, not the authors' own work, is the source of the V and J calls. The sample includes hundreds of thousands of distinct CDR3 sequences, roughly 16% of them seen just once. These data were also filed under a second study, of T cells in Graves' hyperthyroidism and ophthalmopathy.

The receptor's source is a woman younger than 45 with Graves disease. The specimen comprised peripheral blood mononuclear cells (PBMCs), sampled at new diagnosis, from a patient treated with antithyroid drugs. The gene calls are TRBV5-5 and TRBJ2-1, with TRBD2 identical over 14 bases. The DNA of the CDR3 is TGTGCCAGCAGCTTTCCAAGGACTAGCGGGAGGCAGGAGCAGTTCTTC. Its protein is CASSFPRTSGRQEQFF.